The clone carrying this TCR beta chain was seen more than once but under ten times. Its specificity is not known. This entry comes from a study of a mutant IDH1 vaccine in newly diagnosed glioma. Study overall: Patients were started on vaccination 4-6 weeks after radiotherapy alone, or with temozolomide cycles. Treated patients had a mean age of 40.4 years and a 62.5% male, around 38% female split. Study-wide results and caveats: Pseudoprogression appeared unlinked to shifts in leading peripheral T cell clonotypes.

Looked up from germline, CDR1 is MNHNS and CDR2 is SASEGT. Losses at the gene ends were 8 bases for V and 3 bases for J; bases not matched to a gene: 12. There are 15 residues in the CDR3. Clones were sequenced by immunoSEQ multiplex PCR, and TCRdb holds only the in-frame ones, with some missing. The sample carries some 40,000 clones, 60% to 75% recorded once. The sample's time point: week 47, end of study. It was 300 ug of mutant IDH1 20-mer peptide that made up each vaccine dose, given with topical imiquimod. Astrocytomas found in donors were new, WHO grade 3 or 4, IDH1-mutant and ATRX-lost. This chain uses TRBV6-1 with TRBJ1-2; 7 bases match TRBD1. The TCR sequence derives from a middle-aged man with glioma. The input for sequencing was PBMCs, taken from a glioma patient whose treatment included an IDH1 peptide vaccine. CDR3 sequence (DNA): TGTGCCAGCCCTTCAGGGGGGTGGATAGACTATGGCTACACCTTC. Residues: CASPSGGWIDYGYTF.